Below are 12 T cell receptor beta chains sequenced from a single sample in a study of control samples from healthy donors and cancer patients. The data were produced by immunoSEQ multiplex PCR, yet TCRdb's version contains in-frame clones alone and is incomplete. The sample comprises some 35,000 clones, about 93% of which are singletons, and 1.5% to 2% rests with the top ten. Sequencing was carried out using PBMCs. The source of these receptors is a man aged 35 to 55 with colorectal cancer.

The V call is TRBV6-2 or TRBV6-3, the J call TRBJ2-1; 11 bases match TRBD1. Germline V gene sequence: CDR1 MNHEY, CDR2 SVGEGT. The CDR3 spans 16 residues. V dropped 2 bases and J dropped 2; count of bases not matched to a gene: 2. The CDR3 spells CASSYPGQGAYNEQFF. The CDR3 nucleotides are TGTGCCAGCAGTTACCCGGGACAGGGGGCCTACAATGAGCAGTTCTTC.

This clone was recorded once. This chain connects TRBV9 to TRBJ1-2; 7 bases agree with TRBD1. The CDR3 sequence is 17 residues long. J gave up 2 bases and V 0 bases, and 10 bases lay outside the gene matches. Germline loops: CDR1 SGDLS, CDR2 YYNGEE. CDR3 in amino acids: CASSVGAGGWGNYGYTF. CDR3 DNA: TGTGCCAGCAGCGTAGGGGCAGGGGGGTGGGGAAACTATGGCTACACCTTC.

This sequence joins TRBV3-1 (or the pseudogene TRBV3-2) and TRBJ2-7, with D possibly matching TRBD2 (6 bases). In germline, CDR1 is LGHDT, CDR2 YNNKEL (reference sequence). V was cut by 1 base and J by 3 bases, with 19 bases left in between. The CDR3 length is 17 residues. CDR3 residues: CASSQGRLGGFGYEQYF. The CDR3, as DNA: TGTGCCAGCAGCCAAGGGCGCCTGGGGGGATTTGGCTACGAGCAGTACTTC.

The chain carries TRBV5-1 and TRBJ2-1; D remains ambiguous. The germline gives CDR1 SGHRS, CDR2 YFSETQ. Trimming stripped 2 bases from V and 0 bases from J, with 9 bases between. This CDR3 comprises 15 residues. CDR3 nucleotides: TGCGCCAGCAGCTTAAGAGCGAGCTCCTACAATGAGCAGTTCTTC. Its protein product is CASSLRASSYNEQFF. The variable domain in full, completed from reference TRBV5-1 and TRBJ2-1, reads KAGVTQTPRYLIKTRGQQVTLSCSPISGHRSVSWYQQTPGQGLQFLFEYFSETQRNKGNFPGRFSGRQFSNSRSEMNVSTLELGDSALYLCASSLRASSYNEQFFGPGTRLTVL.

This chain links TRBV11-3 with TRBJ2-5; TRBD1 or TRBD2 may be the D gene (5 bases each). The germline V gene encodes CDR1 SGHNT and CDR2 YENEEA. V gave up 2 bases and J gave up 2 bases, with 15 bases separating them. This CDR3 comprises 16 residues. The CDR3 here is CASSLPRDGTQETQYF. CDR3 DNA: TGTGCCAGCAGCTTACCCCGGGACGGAACTCAAGAGACCCAGTACTTC.

A word on this clone: The junction does not match germline at one end; this may be a read error. The chain combines TRBV7-2 with TRBJ1-2, with 7 bases matching TRBD1. The CDR3 sequence is 14 residues long. Germline loops: CDR1 SGHTA, CDR2 FQGNSA. CDR3 nucleotides: TGTGCCAGCAGCCTAGCCGGGACAGCCTATGGCTACACCTTC. Translation: CASSLAGTAYGYTF.

The chain links TRBV18 to TRBJ1-5; D possibly corresponds to TRBD1 (5 bases). Germline V gene lookup returns CDR1 KGHSH and CDR2 LQKENI. Trimming pared 3 bases from V and 5 bases from J, leaving 11 bases between. The CDR3 is 14 amino acids. The CDR3, as DNA: TGTGCCAGCTCACCGGGGCGCGGTGATCAGCCCCAGCATTTT. Protein product: CASSPGRGDQPQHF. Together with reference TRBV18 and TRBJ1-5, the CDR3 gives the full variable domain: NAGVMQNPRHLVRRRGQEARLRCSPMKGHSHVYWYRQLPEEGLKFMVYLQKENIIDESGMPKERFSAEFPKEGPSILRIQQVVRGDSAAYFCASSPGRGDQPQHFGDGTRLSIL.

The J gene is TRBJ1-2, the V gene TRBV9; 7 nucleotides align to TRBD1. J lost 2 bases, V lost 3 bases, and 7 bases had no gene match. CDR1 is SGDLS, CDR2 YYNGEE, per germline. This CDR3 has 15 amino acids. The CDR3 region has the DNA TGTGCCAGCAGCGGCCGGGACAGTGGAAACTATGGCTACACCTTC. This encodes CASSGRDSGNYGYTF.

The rearrangement uses TRBV7-2 and TRBJ1-1; no clear D gene. With 1 base removed from V and 5 bases from J, the gap between germline ends came to 8 bases. This CDR3 spans 13 amino acids. In germline, CDR1 is SGHTA, CDR2 FQGNSA. CDR3 protein: CASSLGASTEAFF. In nucleotides, the CDR3 is TGTGCCAGCAGCTTAGGGGCTAGTACTGAAGCTTTCTTT.

The chain uses TRBV5-8 and TRBJ1-5; 7 positions agree with TRBD1. Germline CDR1 SGHTS, CDR2 YDEGEE. J was trimmed by 3 bases and V by 0 bases; bases with no gene match: 6. The CDR3 contains 16 residues. CDR3: CASSLGQGPSNQPQHF. The CDR3 coding sequence is TGTGCCAGCAGCTTGGGACAGGGCCCCTCCAATCAGCCCCAGCATTTT.

V is TRBV19 and J is TRBJ2-5, with 8 bases matching TRBD2. Trimming cost V 3 bases and J 4 bases; bases outside gene matches: 7. Germline loops: CDR1 LNHDA, CDR2 SQIVND (reference sequence). There are 15 residues in the CDR3. CDR3 region: CASSILGAGGETQYF. In nucleotides, the CDR3 is TGTGCCAGTAGTATTTTGGGGGCGGGAGGAGAGACCCAGTACTTC.

The V gene is TRBV2, the J gene TRBJ2-7, with D unresolved. Germline CDR1 and CDR2: SNHLY and FYNNEI. V lost 7 bases and J 6 bases, leaving 10 bases between the germline ends. The CDR3 covers 11 residues. The CDR3 DNA reads TGTGCCAGCAAAGTCCTCGGCGAGCAGTACTTC. Protein: CASKVLGEQYF.